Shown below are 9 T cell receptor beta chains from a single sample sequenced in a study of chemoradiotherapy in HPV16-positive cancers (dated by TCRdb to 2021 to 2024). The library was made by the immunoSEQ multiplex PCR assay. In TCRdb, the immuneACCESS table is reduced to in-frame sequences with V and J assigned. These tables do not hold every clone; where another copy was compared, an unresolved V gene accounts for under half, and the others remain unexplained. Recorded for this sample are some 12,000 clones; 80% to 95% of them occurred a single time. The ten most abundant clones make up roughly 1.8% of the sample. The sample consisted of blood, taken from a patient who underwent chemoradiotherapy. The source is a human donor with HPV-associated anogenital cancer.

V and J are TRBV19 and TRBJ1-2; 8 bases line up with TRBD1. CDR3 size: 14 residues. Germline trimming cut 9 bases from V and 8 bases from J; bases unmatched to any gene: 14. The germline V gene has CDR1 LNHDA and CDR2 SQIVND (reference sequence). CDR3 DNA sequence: TGTGCCAGCGGAGGCGGACAGGGTTTGGGGGGCTACACCTTC. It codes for CASGGGQGLGGYTF.

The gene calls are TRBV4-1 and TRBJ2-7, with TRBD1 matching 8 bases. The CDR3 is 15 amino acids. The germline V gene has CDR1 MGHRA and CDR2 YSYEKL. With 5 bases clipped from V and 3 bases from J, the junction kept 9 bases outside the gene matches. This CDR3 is CASSDPNRGVYEQYF. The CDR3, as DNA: TGCGCCAGCAGCGACCCTAACAGGGGGGTCTACGAGCAGTACTTC.

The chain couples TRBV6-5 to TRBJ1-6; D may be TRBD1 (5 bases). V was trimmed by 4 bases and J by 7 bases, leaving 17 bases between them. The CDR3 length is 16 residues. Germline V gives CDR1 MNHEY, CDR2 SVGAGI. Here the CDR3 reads CASSFGPGRVNSPLHF. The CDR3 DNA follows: TGTGCCAGCAGTTTTGGGCCCGGCAGGGTCAATTCACCCCTCCACTTT.

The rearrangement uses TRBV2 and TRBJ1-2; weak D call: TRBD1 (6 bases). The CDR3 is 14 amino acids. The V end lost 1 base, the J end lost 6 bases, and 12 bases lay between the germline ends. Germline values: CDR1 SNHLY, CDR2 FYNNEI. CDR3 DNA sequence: TGTGCCAGCAGTGAAGTACAGGGTCGGAATGGCTACACCTTC. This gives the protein CASSEVQGRNGYTF.

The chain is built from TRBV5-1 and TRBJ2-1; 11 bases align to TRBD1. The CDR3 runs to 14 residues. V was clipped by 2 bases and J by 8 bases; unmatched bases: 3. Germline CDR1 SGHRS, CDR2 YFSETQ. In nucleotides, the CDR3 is TGCGCCAGCAGCTTCGGACAGGGGGCCCATGAGCAGTTCTTC. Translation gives CASSFGQGAHEQFF.

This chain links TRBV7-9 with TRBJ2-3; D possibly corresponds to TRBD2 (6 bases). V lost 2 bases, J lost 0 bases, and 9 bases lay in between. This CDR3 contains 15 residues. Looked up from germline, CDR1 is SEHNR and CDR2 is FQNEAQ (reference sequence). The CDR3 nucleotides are TGTGCCAGCAGCTTATTTCGGGGGAGCACAGATACGCAGTATTTT. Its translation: CASSLFRGSTDTQYF.

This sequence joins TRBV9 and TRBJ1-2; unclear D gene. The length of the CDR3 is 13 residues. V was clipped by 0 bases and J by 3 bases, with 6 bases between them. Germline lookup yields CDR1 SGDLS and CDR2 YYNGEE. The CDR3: CASSVEGDYGYTF. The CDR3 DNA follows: TGTGCCAGCAGCGTAGAAGGAGACTATGGCTACACCTTC. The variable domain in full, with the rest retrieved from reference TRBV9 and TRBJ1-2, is DSGVTQTPKHLITATGQRVTLRCSPRSGDLSVYWYQQSLDQGLQFLIQYYNGEERAKGNILERFSAQQFPDLHSELNLSSLELGDSALYFCASSVEGDYGYTFGSGTRLTVV.

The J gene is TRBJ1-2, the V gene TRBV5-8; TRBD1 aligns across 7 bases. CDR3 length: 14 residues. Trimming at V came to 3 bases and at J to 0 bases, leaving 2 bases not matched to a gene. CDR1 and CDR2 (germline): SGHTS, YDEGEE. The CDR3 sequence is CASSWGQTNYGYTF. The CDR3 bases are TGTGCCAGCAGCTGGGGACAGACTAACTATGGCTACACCTTC.

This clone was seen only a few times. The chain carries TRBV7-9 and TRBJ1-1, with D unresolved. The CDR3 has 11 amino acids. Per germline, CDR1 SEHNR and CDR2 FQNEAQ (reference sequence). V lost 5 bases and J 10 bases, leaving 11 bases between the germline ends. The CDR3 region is CASSHPPGAFF. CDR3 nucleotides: TGTGCCAGCAGCCATCCTCCGGGAGCTTTCTTT.